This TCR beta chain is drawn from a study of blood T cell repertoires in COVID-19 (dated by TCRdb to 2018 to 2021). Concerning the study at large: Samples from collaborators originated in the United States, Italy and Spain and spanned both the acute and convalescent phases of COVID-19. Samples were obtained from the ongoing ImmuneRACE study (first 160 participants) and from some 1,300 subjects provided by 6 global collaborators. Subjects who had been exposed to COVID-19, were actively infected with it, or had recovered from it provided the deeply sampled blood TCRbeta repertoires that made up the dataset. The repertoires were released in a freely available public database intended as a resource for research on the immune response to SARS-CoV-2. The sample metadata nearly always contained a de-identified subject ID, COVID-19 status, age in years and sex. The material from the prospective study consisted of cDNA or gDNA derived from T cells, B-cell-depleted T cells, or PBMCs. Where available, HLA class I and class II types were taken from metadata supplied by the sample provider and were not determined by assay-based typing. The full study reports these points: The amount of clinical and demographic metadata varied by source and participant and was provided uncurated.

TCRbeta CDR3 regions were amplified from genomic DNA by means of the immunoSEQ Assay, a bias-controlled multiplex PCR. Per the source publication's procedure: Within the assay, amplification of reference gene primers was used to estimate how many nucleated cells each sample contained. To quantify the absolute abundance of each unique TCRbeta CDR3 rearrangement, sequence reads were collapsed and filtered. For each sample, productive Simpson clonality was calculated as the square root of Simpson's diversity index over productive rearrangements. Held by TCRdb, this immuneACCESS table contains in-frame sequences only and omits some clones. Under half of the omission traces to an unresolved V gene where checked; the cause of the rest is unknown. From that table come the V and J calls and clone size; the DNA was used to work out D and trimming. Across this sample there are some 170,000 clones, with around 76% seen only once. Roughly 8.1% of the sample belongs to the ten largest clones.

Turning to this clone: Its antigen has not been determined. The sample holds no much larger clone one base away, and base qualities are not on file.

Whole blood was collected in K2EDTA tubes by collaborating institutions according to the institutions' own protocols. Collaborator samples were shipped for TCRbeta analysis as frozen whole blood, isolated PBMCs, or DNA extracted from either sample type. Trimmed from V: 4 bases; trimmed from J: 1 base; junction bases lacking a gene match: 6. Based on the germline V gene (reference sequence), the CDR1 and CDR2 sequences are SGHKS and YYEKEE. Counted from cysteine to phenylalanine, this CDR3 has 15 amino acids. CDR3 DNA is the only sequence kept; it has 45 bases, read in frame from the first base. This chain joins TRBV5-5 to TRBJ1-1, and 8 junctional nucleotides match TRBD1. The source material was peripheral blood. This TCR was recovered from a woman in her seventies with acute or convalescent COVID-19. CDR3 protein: CASSQDRVGNTEAFF. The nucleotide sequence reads TGTGCCAGCAGCCAGGACAGGGTAGGGAACACTGAAGCTTTCTTT.